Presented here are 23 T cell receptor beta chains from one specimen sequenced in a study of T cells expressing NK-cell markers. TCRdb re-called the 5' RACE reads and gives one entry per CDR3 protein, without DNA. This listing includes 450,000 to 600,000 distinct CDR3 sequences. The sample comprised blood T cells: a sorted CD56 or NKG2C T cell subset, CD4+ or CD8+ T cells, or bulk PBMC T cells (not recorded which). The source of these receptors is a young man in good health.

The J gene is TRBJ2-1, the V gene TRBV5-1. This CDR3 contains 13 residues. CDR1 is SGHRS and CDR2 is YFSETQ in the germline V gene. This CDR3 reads CASSLKDGYEQFF.

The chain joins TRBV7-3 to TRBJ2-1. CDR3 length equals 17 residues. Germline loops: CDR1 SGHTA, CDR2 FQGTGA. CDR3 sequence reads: CASSLKALKASYNEQFF.

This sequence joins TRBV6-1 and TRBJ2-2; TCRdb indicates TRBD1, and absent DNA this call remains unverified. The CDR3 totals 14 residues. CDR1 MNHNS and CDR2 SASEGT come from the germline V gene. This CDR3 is CASSDRVGTGELFF.

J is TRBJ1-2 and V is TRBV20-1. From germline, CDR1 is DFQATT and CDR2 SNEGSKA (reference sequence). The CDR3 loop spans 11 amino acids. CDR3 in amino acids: CSAHPQTVATF.

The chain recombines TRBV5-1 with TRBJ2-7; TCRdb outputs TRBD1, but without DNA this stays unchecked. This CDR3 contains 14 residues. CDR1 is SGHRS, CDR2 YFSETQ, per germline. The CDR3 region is CASSRLGGSYEQYF. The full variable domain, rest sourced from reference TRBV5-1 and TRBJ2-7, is KAGVTQTPRYLIKTRGQQVTLSCSPISGHRSVSWYQQTPGQGLQFLFEYFSETQRNKGNFPGRFSGRQFSNSRSEMNVSTLELGDSALYLCASSRLGGSYEQYFGPGTRLTVT.

This chain's CDR3 is CASSLGDLRMNTEAFF. The chain carries TRBV12-3 or TRBV12-4 and TRBJ1-1; TCRdb's D call, TRBD1, is unchecked because there is no DNA. CDR3 length: 16 residues.

The CDR3 is CASSPQGASQETQYF. This chain joins TRBV12-3 or TRBV12-4 and TRBJ2-5; TCRdb indicates TRBD1, and absent DNA this call remains unverified. CDR3 length: 15 amino acids.

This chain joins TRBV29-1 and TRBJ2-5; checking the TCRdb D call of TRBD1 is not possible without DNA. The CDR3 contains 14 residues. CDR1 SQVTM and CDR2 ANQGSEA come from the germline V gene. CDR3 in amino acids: CSVESRLSQETQYF.

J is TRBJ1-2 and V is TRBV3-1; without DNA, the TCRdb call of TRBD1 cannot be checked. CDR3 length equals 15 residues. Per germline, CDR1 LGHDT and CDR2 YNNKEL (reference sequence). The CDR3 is CASSQAGRGNYGYTF.

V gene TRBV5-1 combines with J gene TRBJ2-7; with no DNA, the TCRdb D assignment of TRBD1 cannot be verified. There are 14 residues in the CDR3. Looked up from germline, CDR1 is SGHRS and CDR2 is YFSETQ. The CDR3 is CASSQQGAVYEQYF.

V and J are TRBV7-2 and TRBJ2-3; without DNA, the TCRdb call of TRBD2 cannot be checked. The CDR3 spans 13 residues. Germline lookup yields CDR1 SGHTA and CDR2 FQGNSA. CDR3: CASKGVGTDTQYF.

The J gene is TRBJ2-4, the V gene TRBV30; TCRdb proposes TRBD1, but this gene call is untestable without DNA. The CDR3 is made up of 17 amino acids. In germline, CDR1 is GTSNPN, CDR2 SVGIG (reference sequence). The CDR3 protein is CAWSPFTGVKAKNIQYF.

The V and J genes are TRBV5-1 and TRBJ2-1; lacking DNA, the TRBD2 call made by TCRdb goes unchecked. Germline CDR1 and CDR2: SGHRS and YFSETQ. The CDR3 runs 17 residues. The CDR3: CASRGSGSRLTYNEQFF.

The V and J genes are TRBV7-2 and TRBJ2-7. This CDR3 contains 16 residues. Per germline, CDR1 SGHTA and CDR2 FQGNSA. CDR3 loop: CASSPRTGLSSYEQYF. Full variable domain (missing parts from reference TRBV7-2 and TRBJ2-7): GAGVSQSPSNKVTEKGKDVELRCDPISGHTALYWYRQSLGQGLEFLIYFQGNSAPDKSGLPSDRFSAERTGGSVSTLTIQRTQQEDSAVYLCASSPRTGLSSYEQYFGPGTRLTVT.

The CDR3 is CASSLDNRNNSPLHF. The chain is built from TRBV12-3 or TRBV12-4 and TRBJ1-6; as DNA is missing, the TRBD1 call by TCRdb cannot be tested. CDR3 size: 15 residues.

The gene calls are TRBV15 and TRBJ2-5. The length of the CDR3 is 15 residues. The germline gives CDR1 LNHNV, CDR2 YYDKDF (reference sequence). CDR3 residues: CATSRGEDDEETQYF.

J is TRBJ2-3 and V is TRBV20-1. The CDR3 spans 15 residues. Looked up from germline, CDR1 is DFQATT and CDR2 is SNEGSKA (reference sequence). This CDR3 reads CSARSDLGSTDTQYF.

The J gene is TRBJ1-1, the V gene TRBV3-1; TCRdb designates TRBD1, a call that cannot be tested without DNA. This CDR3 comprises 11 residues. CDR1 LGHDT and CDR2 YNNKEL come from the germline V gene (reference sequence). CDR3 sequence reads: CATLGFGYAFF. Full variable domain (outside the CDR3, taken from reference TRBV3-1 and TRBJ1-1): DTAVSQTPKYLVTQMGNDKSIKCEQNLGHDTMYWYKQDSKKFLKIMFSYNNKELIINETVPNRFSPKSPDKAHLNLHINSLELGDSAVYFCATLGFGYAFFGQGTRLTVV.

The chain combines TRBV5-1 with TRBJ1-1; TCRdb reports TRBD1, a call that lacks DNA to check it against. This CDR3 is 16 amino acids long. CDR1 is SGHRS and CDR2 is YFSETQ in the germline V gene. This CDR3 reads CASSPNRDGGFTEAFF.

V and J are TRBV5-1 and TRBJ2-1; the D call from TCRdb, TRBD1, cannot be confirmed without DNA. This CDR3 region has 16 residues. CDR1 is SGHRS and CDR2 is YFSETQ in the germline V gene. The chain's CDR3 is CASSLGGTAPYNEQFF.

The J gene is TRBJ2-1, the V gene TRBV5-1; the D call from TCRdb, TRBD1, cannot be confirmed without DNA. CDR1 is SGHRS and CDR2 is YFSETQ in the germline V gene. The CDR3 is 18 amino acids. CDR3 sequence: CASSLLLTGTGGGNEQFF.

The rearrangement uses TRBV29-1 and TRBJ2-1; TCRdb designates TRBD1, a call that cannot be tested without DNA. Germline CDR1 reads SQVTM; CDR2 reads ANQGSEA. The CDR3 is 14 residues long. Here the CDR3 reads CSVGTGVAYNEQFF.

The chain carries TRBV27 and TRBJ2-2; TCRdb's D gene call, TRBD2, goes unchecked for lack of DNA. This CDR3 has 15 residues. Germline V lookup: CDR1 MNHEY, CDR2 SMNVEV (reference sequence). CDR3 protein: CASRTSGLNTGELFF.